This TCR beta chain is from a study of cytomegalovirus exposure and HLA in healthy donors. In germline, CDR1 is SGHRS, CDR2 YFSETQ. Trimming left V 0 bases short and J 6 bases short, with 11 bases between. The CDR3 contains 14 residues. Study-level points and caveats: Some TCR beta chains (around 180 of them) were listed as cytomegalovirus-associated.

Concerning this clone: Its antigen is not known.

Method: immunoSEQ multiplex PCR; TCRdb's copy keeps in-frame clones and lacks some. The sample contains around 65,000 clones, around 92% of which appear only once. The chain couples TRBV5-1 to TRBJ2-3; the D is unclear. The sequenced material came from PBMCs. This sequence originates from a man between 18 and 29 years old in good health and CMV-seropositive. CDR3 residues: CASSLGSRDDTQYF. In DNA, the CDR3 is TGCGCCAGCAGCTTGGGATCAAGAGATGATACGCAGTATTTT.